The 18 T cell receptor beta chains presented below share a single source sample, sequenced in a study of OX40 agonist ivuxolimab in advanced cancers. Generated by immunoSEQ multiplex PCR, the TCRdb table keeps only in-frame clones and is missing some. The sample consists of fewer than 65,000 clones, about 90% of them appearing once. The sample here was CD4+ or CD8+ T cells sorted from blood, taken in a trial of the OX40 agonist ivuxolimab. The source of these receptors is an adult with an advanced solid tumor such as melanoma, head and neck, liver or kidney cancer.

This clone was picked up many times. The V and J genes are TRBV4-3 and TRBJ1-4; possible D gene TRBD1, 6 bases. Germline V gives CDR1 LGHNA, CDR2 YSLEER. The CDR3 extends over 15 amino acids. Trimming took off 3 bases at V and 0 bases at J, with 8 bases between the two ends. The CDR3 loop is CASSQDSSTNEKLFF. DNA for the CDR3: TGCGCCAGCAGCCAGGACAGTTCAACTAATGAAAAACTGTTTTTT.

CDR3 nucleotide sequence: TGTGCCAGCAGCTTCCTGTCCTACGAGCAGTACTTC. Translation: CASSFLSYEQYF. The rearrangement joins TRBV7-8 to TRBJ2-7; D is undetermined. Germline V CDR1 and CDR2: SGHVS, FQNEAQ. This CDR3 comprises 12 residues. Trimming removed 3 bases from V and 1 base from J, with 4 bases in between.

This clone was counted once. This sequence joins TRBV4-3 and TRBJ2-7; D not resolved. Deletions cut 8 bases from V and 0 bases from J, with 14 bases between. The CDR3 extends over 14 amino acids. CDR1 and CDR2 from the germline V gene are LGHNA and YSLEER. The CDR3 DNA is TGCGCCAGCGCCGTGGGCTTGAGCTCCTACGAGCAGTACTTC. Translation: CASAVGLSSYEQYF.

The V and J genes are TRBV2 and TRBJ1-1; D is uncertain. Per the germline V gene, CDR1 is SNHLY and CDR2 is FYNNEI. The CDR3 contains 13 residues. The ends were cut back, 6 bases at V and 4 bases at J, with 12 bases in the middle. This CDR3 reads CASSPRVGTEAFF. The CDR3 nucleotides are TGTGCCAGCAGCCCGAGGGTGGGCACTGAAGCTTTCTTT.

The V call is TRBV4-1, the J call TRBJ2-1; the match to TRBD2 covers 11 bases. The CDR3 loop spans 15 amino acids. V dropped 2 bases and J dropped 6; count of bases not matched to a gene: 3. The germline gives CDR1 MGHRA, CDR2 YSYEKL. CDR3 sequence reads: CASSQTSGRGNEQFF. CDR3 bases: TGCGCCAGCAGCCAAACTAGCGGGAGAGGCAATGAGCAGTTCTTC.

The V gene is TRBV7-6, the J gene TRBJ1-1, with D possibly TRBD1 on 5 matching bases. Trimming took off 1 base at V and 5 bases at J, with 11 bases between the two ends. Germline V lookup: CDR1 SGHVS, CDR2 FNYEAQ. The CDR3 has 14 residues. As DNA, the CDR3 is TGTGCCAGCAGCTTAGGGGGGGGTGGAACTGAAGCTTTCTTT. The encoded protein is CASSLGGGGTEAFF.

The V and J genes are TRBV5-1 and TRBJ2-7; no definite D call. V lost 4 bases, J lost 3 bases, and 14 bases lay in between. The CDR3 runs to 14 residues. Germline CDR1 reads SGHRS; CDR2 reads YFSETQ. As DNA, the CDR3 is TGCGCCAGCAGCCCGGATTGGGCGAGCTACGAGCAGTACTTC. This encodes CASSPDWASYEQYF.

This rearrangement joins TRBV13 to TRBJ1-4; perhaps TRBD1 as D (6 bases). Germline V lookup: CDR1 PRHDT, CDR2 FYEKMQ (reference sequence). The CDR3 has 14 residues. Trimming left V 5 bases short and J 4 bases short, with 11 bases between. CDR3 DNA sequence: TGTGCCAGCAGCAAGGGGGTCCTTAATGAAAAACTGTTTTTT. Translated, it gives CASSKGVLNEKLFF.

The CDR3 spells CAIAGGGVSYEQYF. CDR3 coding DNA: TGTGCCATCGCGGGGGGTGGGGTATCCTACGAGCAGTACTTC. The chain carries TRBV10-3 and TRBJ2-7; TRBD2 agrees at 8 bases. CDR3 size: 14 residues. Unmatched junction bases numbered 7, after V lost 8 bases and J lost 1 base. Germline assignment: CDR1 ENHRY and CDR2 SYGVKD.

CDR3 DNA: TGTGCCAGCAGTCCCGGCCTCGGCGCAGATACGCAGTATTTT. It yields the protein CASSPGLGADTQYF. The J gene is TRBJ2-3, the V gene TRBV6-5; D is unresolved. This CDR3 comprises 14 residues. Trimming stripped 5 bases from V and 4 bases from J, with 13 bases between. CDR1 and CDR2 (germline): MNHEY, SVGAGI.

This sequence joins TRBV19 and TRBJ2-7; TRBD2 aligns across 11 bases. The V segment lost 3 bases and the J segment 5 bases; nucleotides outside the gene matches: 6. Germline CDR1 reads LNHDA; CDR2 reads SQIVND (reference sequence). The CDR3 spans 15 residues. CDR3 DNA sequence: TGTGCCAGTAGTATTAGCGGGAGGGGATCGAACGAGCAGTACTTC. It codes for CASSISGRGSNEQYF.

This rearrangement joins TRBV10-3 to TRBJ2-3; 9 bases align to TRBD2. The length of the CDR3 is 19 residues. CDR1 is ENHRY, CDR2 SYGVKD, per germline. Trimming cost V 6 bases and J 3 bases; bases outside gene matches: 19. CDR3 amino acids: CAIRDPLWRGGTSTDTQYF. The CDR3 nucleotides are TGTGCCATCAGGGACCCCCTATGGCGGGGGGGCACCTCTACAGATACGCAGTATTTT.

The chain is built from TRBV30 and TRBJ1-2; D possibly corresponds to TRBD1 (6 bases). The CDR3 extends over 14 amino acids. Trimming took 5 bases from V and 4 from J, leaving 17 bases between them. The germline V gene encodes CDR1 GTSNPN and CDR2 SVGIG (reference sequence). The CDR3 DNA is TGTGCCTGGGATCCCGGCAGGGGCGTCTATGGCTACACCTTC. The encoded protein is CAWDPGRGVYGYTF.

This rearrangement joins TRBV6-1 to TRBJ2-6, with D possibly matching TRBD2 (6 bases). The V end lost 2 bases, the J end lost 3 bases, and 11 bases lay between the germline ends. Germline V gene sequence: CDR1 MNHNS, CDR2 SASEGT. This CDR3 spans 16 amino acids. The CDR3 sequence: CASSEWGVGGANVLTF. In DNA form, the CDR3 reads TGTGCCAGCAGTGAATGGGGGGTCGGTGGGGCCAACGTCCTGACTTTC.

This chain uses TRBV9 with TRBJ2-1, with 8 positions matching TRBD2. Germline V gene lookup returns CDR1 SGDLS and CDR2 YYNGEE. The J segment lost 6 bases and the V segment lost 1 base, leaving 3 bases of the junction unmatched. The CDR3 length is 14 residues. CDR3 nucleotide sequence: TGTGCCAGCAGCGTAAGCGGGAGCCTCAATGAGCAGTTCTTC. This codes for CASSVSGSLNEQFF.

V gene TRBV28 combines with J gene TRBJ1-2; TRBD1 matches 9 bases. Germline V CDR1 and CDR2: MDHEN, SYDVKM. This CDR3 contains 13 residues. V dropped 5 bases and J dropped 10; count of bases not matched to a gene: 8. The CDR3 nucleotides are TGTGCCAGCAGTCCCGGGACAGGGTACGACTACACCTTC. It yields the protein CASSPGTGYDYTF.

This rearrangement joins TRBV6-1 to TRBJ2-1; 10 nucleotides match TRBD2. CDR3 size: 14 residues. CDR1 and CDR2 (germline): MNHNS, SASEGT. V dropped 6 bases and J dropped 7; count of bases not matched to a gene: 6. CDR3 sequence: CASRGLANGNEQFF. DNA for the CDR3: TGTGCCAGCAGGGGACTAGCGAACGGGAATGAGCAGTTCTTC.

The chain is built from TRBV2 and TRBJ1-1; a possible D gene is TRBD1 (5 bases). Per the germline V gene, CDR1 is SNHLY and CDR2 is FYNNEI. This CDR3 comprises 11 residues. V dropped 8 bases and J dropped 10 bases, with 14 bases sitting between them. CDR3 region: CASGSGWAAFF. The CDR3 DNA reads TGTGCCAGCGGATCAGGGTGGGCAGCTTTCTTT.